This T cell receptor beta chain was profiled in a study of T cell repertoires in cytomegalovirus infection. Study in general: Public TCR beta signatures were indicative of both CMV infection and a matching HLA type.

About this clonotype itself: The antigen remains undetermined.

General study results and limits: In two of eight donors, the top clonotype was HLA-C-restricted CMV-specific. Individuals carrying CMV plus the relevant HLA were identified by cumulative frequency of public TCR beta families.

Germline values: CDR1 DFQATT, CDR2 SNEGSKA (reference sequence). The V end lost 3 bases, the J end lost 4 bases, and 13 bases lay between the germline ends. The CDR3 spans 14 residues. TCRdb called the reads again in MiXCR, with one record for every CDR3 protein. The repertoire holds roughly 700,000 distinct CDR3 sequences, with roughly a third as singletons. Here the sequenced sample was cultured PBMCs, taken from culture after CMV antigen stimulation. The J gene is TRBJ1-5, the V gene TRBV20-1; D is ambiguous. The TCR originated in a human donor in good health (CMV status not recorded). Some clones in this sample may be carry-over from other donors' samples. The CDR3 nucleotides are TGCAGTGCTAGTGCCCAGGCTGTAAATCAGCCCCAGCATTTT. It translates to CSASAQAVNQPQHF.